The clone carrying this TCR beta chain was seen a few times. What it binds is unknown. With a J-beta primer mix and a sample-barcoded 5' primer, a second PCR ran roughly 6 to 11 cycles. Researchers report that each sample yielded at least 2.5 million CDR3-containing paired-end reads. From the 5' RACE reads, TCRdb called clonotypes with MiXCR, one entry per CDR3 protein. The repertoire consists of under 850,000 distinct CDR3 sequences, with 35% to 40% occurring once and the leading ten covering roughly 13%. This entry belongs to a study of blood T cells in healthy people across ages. Points from the study as a whole: Observed TCR beta diversity per million T cells went down as age went up. This fall followed a roughly linear course with age. Estimates of total diversity, which came from one million sequenced T cells, were considered to be underestimates.

Trimming removed 5 bases from V and 1 base from J, with 14 bases in between. This CDR3 spans 15 amino acids. Looked up from germline, CDR1 is MNHEY and CDR2 is SVGAGI. The J gene is TRBJ2-5, the V gene TRBV6-5; D might be TRBD1 or TRBD2, each matching 6 bases. The origin of this receptor is a man aged 18-30 years in good health. The specimen sequenced was blood. The CDR3 DNA follows: TGTGCCAGCAGTAATTCGGGGGCCAGCCAAGAGACCCAGTACTTC. Amino acid sequence: CASSNSGASQETQYF.